The rows below give T cell receptor beta chains drawn from one sample of a study of stem cell transplantation in POMP-related autoinflammatory disease. The repertoire was sequenced with immunoSEQ multiplex PCR; TCRdb's copy has only in-frame clones and lacks some. The sample records some 68,000 clones, just over 90% being singletons. Sequences were derived from CD4+ T cells from PBMCs, sampled after stem cell transplantation. These receptors were taken from a human patient with POMP-related autoinflammation and immune dysregulation (PRAID). The graft donor may be the source of some T cells. CDR3s include the opening cysteine and the closing phenylalanine or tryptophan. A D gene is named only where the DNA matches it firmly. The size of a clone is reported for some rows only, either as once, few or many, or as a class for expanded clones.

CDR3nt	CDR3aa	j_gene	v_gene	d_gene	abundance
TGTGCCAGCTCACCATCGTATCGGGGCCAGCAGTACTTC	CASSPSYRGQQYF	TRBJ2-7	TRBV18	-	-
TGCGCCAGCAGCCAGTCACAGGGGAACACTGAAGCTTTCTTT	CASSQSQGNTEAFF	TRBJ1-1	TRBV4-1	-	-
TGCAGCGTTGTCTCTAGGACGATCGGTTACAATGAGCAGTTCTTC	CSVVSRTIGYNEQFF	TRBJ2-1	TRBV29-1	-	-
TGCGCCAGCAGCTTAGCCGCAGGCTTTTCCTACGAGCAGTACTTC	CASSLAAGFSYEQYF	TRBJ2-7	TRBV5-1	-	-
TGCGCCAGCAGCTTGGAGGCTAGCGAAGGGGGGACCCAGTACTTC	CASSLEASEGGTQYF	TRBJ2-5	TRBV5-1	-	-
TGTGCCACCCGGGAGGGAACGGGGGTTTACGAGCAGTACTTC	CATREGTGVYEQYF	TRBJ2-7	TRBV10-3	TRBD2	-
TGTGCCAGCTCACGCTCAAACCCGGGGACAGCGTACTACGAGCAGTACTTC	CASSRSNPGTAYYEQYF	TRBJ2-7	TRBV18	TRBD1	once
TGTGCCAGCAGCGACCCACGGGACAGGGGTTTTTGGGTTGGCTACAATGAGCAGTTCTTC	CASSDPRDRGFWVGYNEQFF	TRBJ2-1	TRBV9	TRBD1	once
TGTGCCAGCAGTGATAGTTGGAGCACAGATACGCAGTATTTT	CASSDSWSTDTQYF	TRBJ2-3	TRBV6-1	-	-
TGTGCCAGCAGCTCTAATTTATGGACAAGGGTTCAAGAGACCCAGTACTTC	CASSSNLWTRVQETQYF	TRBJ2-5	TRBV7-9	-	-
TGTGCCAGCAGCCGGGACAGGGATGAGCAGTTCTTC	CASSRDRDEQFF	TRBJ2-1	TRBV2	TRBD1	-
TGTGCCAGCAGCCAGGCCGGGACTAACAATGAGCAGTTCTTC	CASSQAGTNNEQFF	TRBJ2-1	TRBV14	TRBD2	-
TGTGCCAGCTCCCTCGGGGGTAGCAACACCGGGGAGCTGTTTTTT	CASSLGGSNTGELFF	TRBJ2-2	TRBV18	-	-
TGTGCCAGCAGCTATAGCGGGATGAGGTATACGCAGTATTTT	CASSYSGMRYTQYF	TRBJ2-3	TRBV3-1/TRBV3-2	TRBD2	few
TGTGCCAACCCACTAGCAGCTGTCTCCTACGAGCAGTACTTC	CANPLAAVSYEQYF	TRBJ2-7	TRBV21-1	-	-
TGTGCCAGCAGTTACTTAGGCCGAACTAGGGGAGAGACCCAGTACTTC	CASSYLGRTRGETQYF	TRBJ2-5	TRBV6-5	-	-
TGTGCCAGCAGCTCTGGGGCGCACACCGGGGAGCTGTTTTTT	CASSSGAHTGELFF	TRBJ2-2	TRBV7-3	-	-
TGTGCCAGCTCACTTGGGCCCCCAAGTATTGCAACTAATGAAAAACTGTTTTTT	CASSLGPPSIATNEKLFF	TRBJ1-4	TRBV18	-	-
TGCAGTGCTGGGGGGGGTCGAGGCTACACCTTC	CSAGGGRGYTF	TRBJ1-2	TRBV20-1	-	-
TGTGCCTGCATTGAGGGGGCCAACGTCCTGACTTTC	CACIEGANVLTF	TRBJ2-6	TRBV30	-	-
TGTGCCATCAGTGACGGACCCCCCCCAGGGCTCTATGGCTACACCTTC	CAISDGPPPGLYGYTF	TRBJ1-2	TRBV10-3	-	-
TGTGCCAGCACCAAAGGAGGGGGACAGGGGTTGTACGGGCAGTACTTC	CASTKGGGQGLYGQYF	TRBJ2-7	TRBV27	TRBD1	-
TGCGCCAGCAGCCCGGCGGGGGCAGAGACCCAGTACTTC	CASSPAGAETQYF	TRBJ2-5	TRBV5-1	-	-
TGCGCCAGCAGCTTGCACCGGGGCGCGGCAGATACGCAGTATTTT	CASSLHRGAADTQYF	TRBJ2-3	TRBV5-1	-	-
TGTGCCAGCAGCCCGACAGGGATCGGCTACACCTTC	CASSPTGIGYTF	TRBJ1-2	TRBV7-8	TRBD1	-
TGTGCCAGCAAACTAGCGGGAGACCAAGAGACCCAGTACTTC	CASKLAGDQETQYF	TRBJ2-5	TRBV6-5	TRBD2	-
TGTGCCAGTAGTAAACTAGCGGCCAATGAGCAGTTCTTC	CASSKLAANEQFF	TRBJ2-1	TRBV19	TRBD2	-
TGTGCCAGCAGCCGACCGGGACCCTACAATGAGCAGTTCTTC	CASSRPGPYNEQFF	TRBJ2-1	TRBV28	-	-
TGTGCCAGCAGCTTCGGATTCGGGGGCTACACCTTC	CASSFGFGGYTF	TRBJ1-2	TRBV28	-	-
TGTGCCAGCTCACCAAGGGGTCAGGAGACCCAGTACTTC	CASSPRGQETQYF	TRBJ2-5	TRBV18	-	-